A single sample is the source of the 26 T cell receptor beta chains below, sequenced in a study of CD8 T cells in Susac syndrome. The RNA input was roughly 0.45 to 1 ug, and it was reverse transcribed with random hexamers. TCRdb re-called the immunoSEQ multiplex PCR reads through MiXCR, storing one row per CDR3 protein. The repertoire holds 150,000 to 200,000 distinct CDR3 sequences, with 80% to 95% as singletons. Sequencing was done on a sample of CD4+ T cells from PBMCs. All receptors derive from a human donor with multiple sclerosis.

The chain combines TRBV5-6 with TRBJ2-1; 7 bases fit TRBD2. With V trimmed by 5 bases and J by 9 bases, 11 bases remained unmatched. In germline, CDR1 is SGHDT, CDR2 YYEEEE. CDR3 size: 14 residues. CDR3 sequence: CASRRTSPTSEQFF. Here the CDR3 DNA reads TGTGCCAGCAGAAGGACTAGTCCGACCAGTGAGCAGTTCTTC.

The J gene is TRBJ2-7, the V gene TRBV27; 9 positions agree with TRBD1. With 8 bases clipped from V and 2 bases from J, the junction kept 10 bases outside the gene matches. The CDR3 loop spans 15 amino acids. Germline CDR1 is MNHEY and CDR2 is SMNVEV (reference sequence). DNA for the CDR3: TGTGCCAGCCACACAGGGGGCTCTCAACCCTACGAGCAGTACTTC. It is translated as CASHTGGSQPYEQYF.

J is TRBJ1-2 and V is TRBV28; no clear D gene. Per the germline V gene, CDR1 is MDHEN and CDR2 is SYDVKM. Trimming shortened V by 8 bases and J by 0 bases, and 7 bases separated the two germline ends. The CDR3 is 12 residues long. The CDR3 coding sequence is TGTGCCAGCGTTGACACTAACTATGGCTACACCTTC. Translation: CASVDTNYGYTF.

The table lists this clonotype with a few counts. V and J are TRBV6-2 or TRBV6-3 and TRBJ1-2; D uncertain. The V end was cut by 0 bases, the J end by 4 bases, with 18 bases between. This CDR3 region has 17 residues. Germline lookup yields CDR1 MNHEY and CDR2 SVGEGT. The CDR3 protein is CASSYSTFRRPSYGYTF. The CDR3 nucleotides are TGTGCCAGCAGTTACTCGACTTTCCGGCGGCCAAGCTATGGCTACACCTTC.

Here the CDR3 DNA reads TGCAGCGTTGAACGTCAGGGAGCTTTCTTT. As protein: CSVERQGAFF. V is TRBV29-1 and J is TRBJ1-1, with D possibly TRBD1 on 5 matching bases. The CDR3 has 10 amino acids. The germline gives CDR1 SQVTM, CDR2 ANQGSEA. V gave up 2 bases and J gave up 10 bases, with 8 bases separating them.

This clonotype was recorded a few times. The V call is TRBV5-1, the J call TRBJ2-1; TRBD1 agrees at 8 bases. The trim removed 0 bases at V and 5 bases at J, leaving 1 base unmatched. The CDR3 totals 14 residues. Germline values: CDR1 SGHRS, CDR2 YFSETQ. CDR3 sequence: CASSLGQGNNEQFF. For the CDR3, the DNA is TGCGCCAGCAGCTTGGGACAGGGGAACAATGAGCAGTTCTTC.

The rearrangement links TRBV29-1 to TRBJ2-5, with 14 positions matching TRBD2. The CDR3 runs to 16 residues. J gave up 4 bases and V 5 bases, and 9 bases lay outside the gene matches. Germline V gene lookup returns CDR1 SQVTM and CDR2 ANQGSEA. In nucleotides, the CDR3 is TGCAGCGTTCGGACGGCCGGGACTAGCGGGGGAGAGACCCAGTACTTC. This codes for CSVRTAGTSGGETQYF.

CDR3 residues: CASSSRMGGRSPLHF. The CDR3 DNA reads as TGTGCCAGCAGTTCCCGGATGGGGGGGCGCTCACCCCTCCACTTT. This sequence joins TRBV28 and TRBJ1-6; maybe TRBD1 (6 bases). Between the trimmed V and J ends, which lost 4 bases and 10 bases, there was a span of 17 bases. Germline CDR1 and CDR2: MDHEN and SYDVKM. This CDR3 has 15 amino acids.

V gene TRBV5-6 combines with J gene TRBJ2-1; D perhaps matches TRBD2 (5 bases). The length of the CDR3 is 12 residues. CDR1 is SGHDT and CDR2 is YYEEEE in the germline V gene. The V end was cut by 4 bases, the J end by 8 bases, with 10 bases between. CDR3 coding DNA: TGTGCCAGCAGCAAGGACTTCGATGAGCAGTTCTTC. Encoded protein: CASSKDFDEQFF.

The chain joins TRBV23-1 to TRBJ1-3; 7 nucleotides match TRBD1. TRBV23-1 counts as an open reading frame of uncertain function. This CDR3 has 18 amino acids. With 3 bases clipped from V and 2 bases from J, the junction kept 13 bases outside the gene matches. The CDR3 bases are TGCGCCAGCAGTCATCCCGAGGGGGCAGCAAGCACTGGAAACACCATATATTTT. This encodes CASSHPEGAASTGNTIYF.

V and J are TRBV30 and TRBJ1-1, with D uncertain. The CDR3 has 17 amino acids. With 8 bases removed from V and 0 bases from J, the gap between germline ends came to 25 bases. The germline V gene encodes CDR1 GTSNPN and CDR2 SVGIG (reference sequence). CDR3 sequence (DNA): TGTGCCACACAAGCGCGCGTGGCGGTTGGCCTGAACACTGAAGCTTTCTTT. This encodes CATQARVAVGLNTEAFF.

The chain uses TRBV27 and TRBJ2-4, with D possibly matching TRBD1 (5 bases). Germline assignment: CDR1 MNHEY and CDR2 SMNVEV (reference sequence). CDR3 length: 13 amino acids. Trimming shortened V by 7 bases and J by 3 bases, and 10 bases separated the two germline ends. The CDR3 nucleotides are TGTGCCAGCATCTCAGGGTTCAAAAACATTCAGTACTTC. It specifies CASISGFKNIQYF.

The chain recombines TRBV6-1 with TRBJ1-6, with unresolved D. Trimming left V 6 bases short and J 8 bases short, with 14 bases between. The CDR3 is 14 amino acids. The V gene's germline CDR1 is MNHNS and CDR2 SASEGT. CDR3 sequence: CASSAVGPDSPLHF. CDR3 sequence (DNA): TGTGCCAGCAGCGCTGTCGGCCCGGATTCACCCCTCCACTTT.

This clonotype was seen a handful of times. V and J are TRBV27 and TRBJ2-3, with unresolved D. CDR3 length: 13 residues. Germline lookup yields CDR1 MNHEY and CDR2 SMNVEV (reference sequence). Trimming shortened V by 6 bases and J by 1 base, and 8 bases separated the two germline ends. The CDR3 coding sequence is TGTGCCAGCAGGGTACCTGGCACAGATACGCAGTATTTT. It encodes CASRVPGTDTQYF.

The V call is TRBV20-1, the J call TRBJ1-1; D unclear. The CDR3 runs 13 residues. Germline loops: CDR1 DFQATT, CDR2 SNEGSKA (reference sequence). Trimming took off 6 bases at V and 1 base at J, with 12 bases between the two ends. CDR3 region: CSAVGGTNTEAFF. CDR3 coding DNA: TGCAGTGCCGTGGGCGGTACGAACACTGAAGCTTTCTTT.

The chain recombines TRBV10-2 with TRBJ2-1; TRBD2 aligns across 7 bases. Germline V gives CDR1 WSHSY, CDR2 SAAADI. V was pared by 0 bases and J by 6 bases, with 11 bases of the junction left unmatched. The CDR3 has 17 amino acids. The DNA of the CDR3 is TGCGCCAGCAGTGAGTCGACCGGGCTAGCGGTAGCCAATGAGCAGTTCTTC. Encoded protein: CASSESTGLAVANEQFF.

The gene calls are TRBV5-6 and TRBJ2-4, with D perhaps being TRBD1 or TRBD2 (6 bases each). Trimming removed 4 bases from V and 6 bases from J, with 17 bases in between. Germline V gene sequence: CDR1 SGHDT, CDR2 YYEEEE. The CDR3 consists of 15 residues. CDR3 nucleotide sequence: TGTGCCAGCAGCGCTCTCGGGGGCGGGGTAAACATTCAGTACTTC. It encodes CASSALGGGVNIQYF.

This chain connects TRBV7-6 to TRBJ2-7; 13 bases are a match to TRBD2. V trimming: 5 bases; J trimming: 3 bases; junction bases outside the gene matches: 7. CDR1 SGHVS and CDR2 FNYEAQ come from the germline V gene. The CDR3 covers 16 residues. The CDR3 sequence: CASSEQGTSGIYEQYF. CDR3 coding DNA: TGTGCCAGCAGCGAGCAAGGGACTAGCGGGATCTACGAGCAGTACTTC.

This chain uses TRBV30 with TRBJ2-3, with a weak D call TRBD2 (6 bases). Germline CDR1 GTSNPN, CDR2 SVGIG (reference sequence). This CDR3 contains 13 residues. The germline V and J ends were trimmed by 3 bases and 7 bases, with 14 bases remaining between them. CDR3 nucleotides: TGTGCCTGGAGCGGCATTGGAGGGTATACGCAGTATTTT. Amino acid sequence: CAWSGIGGYTQYF.

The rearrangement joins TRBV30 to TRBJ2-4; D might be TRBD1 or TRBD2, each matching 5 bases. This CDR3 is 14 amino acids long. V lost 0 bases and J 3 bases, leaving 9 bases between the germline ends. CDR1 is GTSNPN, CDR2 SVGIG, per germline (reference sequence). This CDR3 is CAWSVRGSKNIQYF. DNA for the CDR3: TGTGCCTGGAGTGTGAGGGGAAGCAAAAACATTCAGTACTTC.

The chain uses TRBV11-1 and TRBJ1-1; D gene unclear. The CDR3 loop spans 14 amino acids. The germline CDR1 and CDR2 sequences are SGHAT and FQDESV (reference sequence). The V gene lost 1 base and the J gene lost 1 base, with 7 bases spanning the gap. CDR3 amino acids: CASSLGRSNTEAFF. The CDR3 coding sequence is TGTGCCAGCAGCTTAGGGCGGTCGAACACTGAAGCTTTCTTT. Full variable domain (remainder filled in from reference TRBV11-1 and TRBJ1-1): EAEVAQSPRYKITEKSQAVAFWCDPISGHATLYWYRQILGQGPELLVQFQDESVVDDSQLPKDRFSAERLKGVDSTLKIQPAELGDSAMYLCASSLGRSNTEAFFGQGTRLTVV.

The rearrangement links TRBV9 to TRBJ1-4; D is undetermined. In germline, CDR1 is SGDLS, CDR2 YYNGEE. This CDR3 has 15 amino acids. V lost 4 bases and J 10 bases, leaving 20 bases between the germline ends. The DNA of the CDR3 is TGTGCCAGCAGCCCCCGCCGGGGAAGGGTGGGAAAACTGTTTTTT. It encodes CASSPRRGRVGKLFF.

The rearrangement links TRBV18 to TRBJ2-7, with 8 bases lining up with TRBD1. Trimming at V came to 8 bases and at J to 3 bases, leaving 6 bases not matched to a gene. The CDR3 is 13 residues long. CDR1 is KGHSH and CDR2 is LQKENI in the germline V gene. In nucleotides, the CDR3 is TGTGCCAGCACCCCGACAGGGGTCTACGAGCAGTACTTC. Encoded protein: CASTPTGVYEQYF.

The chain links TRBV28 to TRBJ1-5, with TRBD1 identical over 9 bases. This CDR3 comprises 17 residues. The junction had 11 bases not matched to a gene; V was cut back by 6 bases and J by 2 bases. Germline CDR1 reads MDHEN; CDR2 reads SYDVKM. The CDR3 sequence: CASRTGTGITGNQPQHF. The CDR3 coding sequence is TGTGCCAGCAGAACCGGGACAGGGATTACGGGCAATCAGCCCCAGCATTTT. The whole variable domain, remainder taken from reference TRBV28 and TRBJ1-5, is DVKVTQSSRYLVKRTGEKVFLECVQDMDHENMFWYRQDPGLGLRLIYFSYDVKMKEKGDIPEGYSVSREKKERFSLILESASTNQTSMYLCASRTGTGITGNQPQHFGDGTRLSIL.

CDR3 in DNA: TGTGCCAGCAGTATCCAGACTGGCCAAGAGACCCAGTACTTC. Translating it yields CASSIQTGQETQYF. This chain links TRBV2 with TRBJ2-5; no reliable D call. V was cut by 5 bases and J by 1 base, with 11 bases left in between. The CDR3 totals 14 residues. Germline CDR1 is SNHLY and CDR2 is FYNNEI.

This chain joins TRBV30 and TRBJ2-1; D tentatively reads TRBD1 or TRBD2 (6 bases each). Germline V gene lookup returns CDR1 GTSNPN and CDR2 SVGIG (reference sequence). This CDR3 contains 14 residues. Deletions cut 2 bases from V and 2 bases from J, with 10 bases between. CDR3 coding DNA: TGTGCCTGGAGTAGAGGGGGGACCTACAATGAGCAGTTCTTC. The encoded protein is CAWSRGGTYNEQFF.